The 27 T cell receptor beta chains presented below share a single source sample, sequenced in a study of T cell responses to AZD1222 COVID-19 vaccine. This table comes from immunoSEQ multiplex PCR, and its TCRdb copy is limited to in-frame clones, with some not included. The sample lists roughly 180,000 clones; 90% to 95% were seen once. The source was peripheral blood, collected on day 0 of AZD1222 vaccination. The source of these receptors is an adult in good health.

This clone was counted once. This chain links TRBV28 with TRBJ1-4, with D perhaps TRBD1 (6 bases). Germline V gene sequence: CDR1 MDHEN, CDR2 SYDVKM. Trimming took off 7 bases at V and 5 bases at J, with 17 bases between the two ends. The CDR3 spans 15 residues. The CDR3 DNA is TGTGCCAGCATCCCCCGGGGGGGCCCGAATGAAAAACTGTTTTTT. Protein sequence: CASIPRGGPNEKLFF.

This chain joins TRBV9 and TRBJ2-3; D gene uncertain. The CDR3 sequence is 13 residues long. The V end was cut by 2 bases, the J end by 4 bases, with 8 bases between. In germline, CDR1 is SGDLS, CDR2 YYNGEE. CDR3 DNA sequence: TGTGCCAGCAGCGTGGGCTTTCCAGATACGCAGTATTTT. It is translated as CASSVGFPDTQYF.

This chain uses TRBV28 with TRBJ2-7, with D unresolved. Germline V lookup: CDR1 MDHEN, CDR2 SYDVKM. The CDR3 has 14 amino acids. V gave up 6 bases and J gave up 0 bases, with 12 bases separating them. CDR3 in amino acids: CASRREGPSYEQYF. In DNA, the CDR3 is TGTGCCAGCAGACGAGAAGGTCCCTCCTACGAGCAGTACTTC.

The chain combines TRBV28 with TRBJ1-2; D remains ambiguous. V was shortened by 1 base and J by 4 bases, with 7 bases between the two germline ends. This CDR3 comprises 13 residues. Looked up from germline, CDR1 is MDHEN and CDR2 is SYDVKM. The CDR3 DNA is TGTGCCAGCAGTTTATCCGCAATCTATGGCTACACCTTC. Translation gives CASSLSAIYGYTF.

The rearrangement links TRBV5-4 to TRBJ2-7; possibly TRBD2 for D (5 bases). The CDR3 runs 14 residues. V lost 6 bases and J lost 6, with 19 bases in between. Germline V CDR1 and CDR2: SGHNT, YYREEE (reference sequence). CDR3 in amino acids: CASTAGLTFREQYF. CDR3 nucleotides: TGTGCCAGCACCGCGGGCCTAACCTTTCGCGAGCAGTACTTC.

The sample holds a few counts of this clone. This rearrangement joins TRBV7-6 to TRBJ2-1; D possibly corresponds to TRBD2 (7 bases). CDR1 and CDR2 (germline): SGHVS, FNYEAQ. CDR3 length: 15 amino acids. The V gene lost 7 bases and the J gene lost 9 bases, with 22 bases spanning the gap. CDR3 sequence reads: CASTDRGALSSEQFF. DNA for the CDR3: TGTGCCAGCACCGACCGGGGGGCCCTGAGTAGTGAGCAGTTCTTC.

This clone was seen only a few times. The chain recombines TRBV6-4 with TRBJ2-3, with 7 bases fitting TRBD2. CDR1 is MRHNA, CDR2 SNTAGT, per germline. The CDR3 runs to 14 residues. V was clipped by 0 bases and J by 4 bases; unmatched bases: 1. CDR3 sequence (DNA): TGTGCCAGCAGTGACTCAGCGGGGCCAGATACGCAGTATTTT. Protein product: CASSDSAGPDTQYF.

The genes are TRBV19 and TRBJ1-1; 7 positions match TRBD1. The ends lost 10 bases at V and 1 base at J; junction bases unmatched: 6. The CDR3 totals 13 residues. The germline CDR1 and CDR2 sequences are LNHDA and SQIVND (reference sequence). The CDR3 protein is CATRTGGNTEAFF. The CDR3 nucleotides are TGTGCCACCCGGACAGGTGGGAACACTGAAGCTTTCTTT.

The J gene is TRBJ2-2, the V gene TRBV6-5; a possible D gene is TRBD2 (5 bases). The CDR3 sequence is 16 residues long. The germline V and J ends were trimmed by 2 bases and 5 bases, with 15 bases remaining between them. CDR1 MNHEY and CDR2 SVGAGI come from the germline V gene. The CDR3 DNA is TGTGCCAGCAGTTACGATGGTCCCGGGAATACCGGGGAGCTGTTTTTT. Encoded protein: CASSYDGPGNTGELFF.

V is TRBV19 and J is TRBJ1-5; 10 bases map to TRBD1. The CDR3 covers 15 residues. V dropped 5 bases and J dropped 5; count of bases not matched to a gene: 6. Germline CDR1 LNHDA, CDR2 SQIVND (reference sequence). This chain's CDR3 is CASSSWTGGDQPQHF. The DNA for the CDR3 is TGTGCCAGTAGTTCCTGGACAGGGGGAGATCAGCCCCAGCATTTT.

This rearrangement joins TRBV7-2 to TRBJ2-7; D not certain. Per the germline V gene, CDR1 is SGHTA and CDR2 is FQGNSA. The CDR3 is made up of 15 amino acids. Trimming cost V 1 base and J 1 base, with 11 bases left between them. CDR3 region: CASSLGVDVSYEQYF. DNA of the CDR3: TGTGCCAGCAGCTTAGGGGTGGACGTTTCCTACGAGCAGTACTTC.

The chain carries TRBV7-2 and TRBJ1-1; D might be TRBD1 (6 bases). The CDR3 has 17 amino acids. Trimming took 0 bases from V and 3 from J, leaving 17 bases between them. Germline V CDR1 and CDR2: SGHTA, FQGNSA. CDR3: CASSLALVGGAYTEAFF. DNA for the CDR3: TGTGCCAGCAGCTTAGCGCTTGTGGGGGGCGCGTACACTGAAGCTTTCTTT.

The chain couples TRBV7-9 to TRBJ1-2; TRBD1 matches at 7 bases. CDR1 and CDR2 from the germline V gene are SEHNR and FQNEAQ (reference sequence). With V trimmed by 5 bases and J by 4 bases, 7 bases remained unmatched. The CDR3 totals 14 residues. The chain's CDR3 is CASSLGDRLYGYTF. CDR3 nucleotide sequence: TGTGCCAGCAGCCTAGGGGACAGACTCTATGGCTACACCTTC.

This clone has just a few counts. V gene TRBV5-1 combines with J gene TRBJ2-7; maybe TRBD2 (7 bases). Germline V gene sequence: CDR1 SGHRS, CDR2 YFSETQ. This CDR3 comprises 18 residues. The germline V and J ends were trimmed by 6 bases and 4 bases, with 29 bases remaining between them. The CDR3 DNA is TGCGCCAGCAAAGGGGGGGTGGAAGGGGCCCTAGATTCGTACGAGCAGTACTTC. It is translated as CASKGGVEGALDSYEQYF.

This clone was found once. The V and J genes are TRBV30 and TRBJ2-1; TRBD2 matches at 7 bases. The ends lost 2 bases at V and 5 bases at J; junction bases unmatched: 9. The CDR3 runs 15 residues. Per the germline V gene, CDR1 is GTSNPN and CDR2 is SVGIG (reference sequence). CDR3 in DNA: TGTGCCTGGAGTCCTTGGGACTACCCCCACAATGAGCAGTTCTTC. Protein: CAWSPWDYPHNEQFF. Looking up the rest from reference TRBV30 and TRBJ2-1 gives the full variable domain: SQTIHQWPATLVQPVGSPLSLECTVEGTSNPNLYWYRQAAGRGLQLLFYSVGIGQISSEVPQNLSASRPQDRQFILSSKKLLLSDSGFYLCAWSPWDYPHNEQFFGPGTRLTVL.

This clone has a handful of counts. The chain joins TRBV28 to TRBJ2-7, with D tentatively TRBD2 (6 bases). CDR3 length: 15 amino acids. The V end lost 6 bases, the J end lost 4 bases, and 19 bases lay between the germline ends. Germline V gene sequence: CDR1 MDHEN, CDR2 SYDVKM. Here the CDR3 DNA reads TGTGCCAGCAGCTCTCTGGCGGGGAAAAGGTACGAGCAGTACTTC. This encodes CASSSLAGKRYEQYF. Full variable domain (outside the CDR3, taken from reference TRBV28 and TRBJ2-7): DVKVTQSSRYLVKRTGEKVFLECVQDMDHENMFWYRQDPGLGLRLIYFSYDVKMKEKGDIPEGYSVSREKKERFSLILESASTNQTSMYLCASSSLAGKRYEQYFGPGTRLTVT.

About this clone itself: One end of the junction does not line up with germline, which may come from a read error. V and J are TRBV6-2 or TRBV6-3 and TRBJ2-7, with TRBD1 identical over 8 bases. The CDR3 spans 14 residues. Germline V CDR1 and CDR2: MNHEY, SVGEGT. CDR3 sequence reads: CACSLDRAIYEQYF. In DNA form, the CDR3 reads TGTGCCTGCAGCCTGGACAGGGCTATCTACGAGCAGTACTTC.

The chain uses TRBV9 and TRBJ2-1, with 7 bases fitting TRBD1. CDR1 and CDR2 from the germline V gene are SGDLS and YYNGEE. The CDR3 totals 16 residues. Trimming cost V 5 bases and J 0 bases; bases outside gene matches: 8. The CDR3 protein is CASSSPRDSSYNEQFF. DNA for the CDR3: TGTGCCAGCAGTTCCCCCCGGGACAGCTCCTACAATGAGCAGTTCTTC.

CDR3 amino acids: CASNPGGINEKLFF. The CDR3 DNA reads TGTGCCAGCAACCCGGGGGGAATTAATGAAAAACTGTTTTTT. The V gene is TRBV7-2, the J gene TRBJ1-4; D might be TRBD1 (5 bases). Germline loops: CDR1 SGHTA, CDR2 FQGNSA. This CDR3 region has 14 residues. The V gene lost 7 bases and the J gene lost 4 bases, with 13 bases spanning the gap.

This clone was recorded once. V is TRBV6-5 and J is TRBJ2-1; either TRBD1 or TRBD2 may supply D (6 bases each). The CDR3 runs to 15 residues. V was cut by 2 bases and J by 4 bases, with 12 bases left in between. CDR1 is MNHEY, CDR2 SVGAGI, per germline. This chain's CDR3 is CASSYEGGMYNEQFF. The DNA of the CDR3 is TGTGCCAGCAGTTACGAGGGGGGTATGTACAATGAGCAGTTCTTC.

This sequence joins TRBV28 and TRBJ1-2, with 12 nucleotides matching TRBD1. After removal of 3 bases from V and 4 bases from J, the junction contained 3 bases not matched to a gene. The germline gives CDR1 MDHEN, CDR2 SYDVKM. This CDR3 comprises 15 residues. DNA for the CDR3: TGTGCCAGCAGTTTCCGGGACAGGGGGCCCTATGGCTACACCTTC. Translating it yields CASSFRDRGPYGYTF.

V usage is TRBV6-5 and J usage is TRBJ2-7; TRBD1 might be the D (6 bases). The CDR3 is made up of 14 amino acids. The ends were cut back, 5 bases at V and 2 bases at J, with 13 bases in the middle. CDR1 and CDR2 (germline): MNHEY, SVGAGI. Written as DNA, the CDR3 is TGTGCCAGCAGTCATAGGACAGCGCCCTACGAGCAGTACTTC. Its translation: CASSHRTAPYEQYF.

The rearrangement joins TRBV28 to TRBJ2-1, with 7 bases that match TRBD2. The CDR3 totals 14 residues. Germline lookup yields CDR1 MDHEN and CDR2 SYDVKM. Unmatched junction bases numbered 3, after V lost 4 bases and J lost 3 bases. In DNA, the CDR3 is TGTGCCAGCAGTTCGCCTAGCGGCTACAATGAGCAGTTCTTC. This sequence encodes CASSSPSGYNEQFF.

The chain links TRBV6-2 or TRBV6-3 to TRBJ2-7, with 7 bases identical to TRBD2. With 5 bases clipped from V and 2 bases from J, the junction kept 12 bases outside the gene matches. The CDR3 is 16 residues long. CDR1 is MNHEY and CDR2 is SVGEGT in the germline V gene. The CDR3: CASSRSVSGPTYEQYF. The CDR3 bases are TGTGCCAGCAGTCGCTCCGTTAGCGGGCCCACCTACGAGCAGTACTTC.

The CDR3 loop reads CASGYRGSETEAFF. CDR3 nucleotides: TGTGCCAGCGGGTACAGGGGGTCGGAAACTGAAGCTTTCTTT. The V call is TRBV6-6, the J call TRBJ1-1, with TRBD1 matching over 8 bases. The CDR3 length is 14 residues. Trimming at V came to 8 bases and at J to 5 bases, leaving 10 bases not matched to a gene. Germline V gene lookup returns CDR1 MNHNY and CDR2 SVGAGI (reference sequence).

J is TRBJ1-1 and V is TRBV28; D is ambiguous. The CDR3 covers 14 residues. Trimming shortened V by 6 bases and J by 5 bases, and 16 bases separated the two germline ends. CDR1 and CDR2 from the germline V gene are MDHEN and SYDVKM. CDR3 residues: CASSQPRGVTEAFF. The CDR3 DNA reads TGTGCCAGCAGCCAACCCCGCGGGGTTACTGAAGCTTTCTTT.

The chain has TRBV30 and TRBJ2-2, with 12 bases matching TRBD2. Per germline, CDR1 GTSNPN and CDR2 SVGIG (reference sequence). The CDR3 is 18 amino acids. Unmatched junction bases numbered 10, after V lost 3 bases and J lost 2 bases. This chain's CDR3 is CAWSPWTSGTRNTGELFF. CDR3 nucleotides: TGTGCCTGGAGCCCATGGACTAGCGGGACTAGAAACACCGGGGAGCTGTTTTTT.